One and the same sample provided the 9 T cell receptor beta chains below, sequenced in a study of blood T cell repertoires in COVID-19. Only in-frame clones appear in the TCRdb table, and some are missing; sequencing was by immunoSEQ multiplex PCR. The sample lists around 300,000 clones; 89% were seen once. Sequencing was done on a sample of peripheral blood. These receptors were taken from a woman aged 40 to 50 who had recovered from COVID-19.

The chain combines TRBV30 with TRBJ2-1; 9 bases line up with TRBD2. With 6 bases clipped from V and 0 bases from J, the junction kept 9 bases outside the gene matches. The CDR3 is 16 residues long. The germline V gene encodes CDR1 GTSNPN and CDR2 SVGIG (reference sequence). CDR3 DNA sequence: TGTGCCTGTATAAGCGGGAGGCTTAGCTCCTACAATGAGCAGTTCTTC. Encoded protein: CACISGRLSSYNEQFF.

This rearrangement joins TRBV19 to TRBJ2-2; no definite D call. Between the trimmed V and J ends, which lost 5 bases and 7 bases, there was a span of 14 bases. This CDR3 is built from 14 residues. Germline lookup yields CDR1 LNHDA and CDR2 SQIVND (reference sequence). This CDR3 is CASSPLSRDGELFF. CDR3 DNA: TGTGCCAGTAGTCCCTTATCCCGAGACGGGGAGCTGTTTTTT.

This chain links TRBV18 with TRBJ2-1; TRBD2 aligns across 8 bases. CDR3 size: 16 residues. Germline loops: CDR1 KGHSH, CDR2 LQKENI. V lost 3 bases, J lost 9 bases, and 13 bases stayed unmatched. The DNA of the CDR3 is TGTGCCAGCTCACCCGGGACGAGCGGGAGTGTGAGTGAGCAGTTCTTC. Translating it yields CASSPGTSGSVSEQFF.

The gene calls are TRBV3-1 (or the pseudogene TRBV3-2) and TRBJ1-4, with 9 bases lining up with TRBD1. V was pared by 1 base and J by 8 bases, with 2 bases of the junction left unmatched. This CDR3 spans 14 amino acids. Germline V gives CDR1 LGHDT, CDR2 YNNKEL (reference sequence). This CDR3 reads CASSQGTGDEKLFF. In DNA form, the CDR3 reads TGTGCCAGCAGCCAAGGGACAGGGGACGAAAAACTGTTTTTT.

The sample holds one count of this clone. The chain joins TRBV30 to TRBJ2-1; D is possibly TRBD1 (6 bases). Deletions cut 2 bases from V and 5 bases from J, with 10 bases between. The CDR3 covers 13 residues. CDR1 and CDR2 from the germline V gene are GTSNPN and SVGIG (reference sequence). The CDR3 DNA reads as TGTGCCTGGAGTACAGGGAACAACAATGAGCAGTTCTTC. Translating it yields CAWSTGNNNEQFF.

The V and J genes are TRBV10-3 and TRBJ2-7; 7 bases are a match to TRBD1. This CDR3 is built from 13 residues. The trim removed 6 bases at V and 2 bases at J, leaving 4 bases unmatched. Germline V lookup: CDR1 ENHRY, CDR2 SYGVKD. CDR3 sequence: CAIRRDSTYEQYF. CDR3 coding DNA: TGTGCCATCAGGAGGGACAGTACCTACGAGCAGTACTTC.

The genes are TRBV18 and TRBJ2-3; possibly TRBD2 for D (6 bases). V gave up 0 bases and J gave up 6 bases, with 16 bases separating them. The CDR3 is made up of 16 amino acids. Germline V gene data show CDR1 as KGHSH and CDR2 as LQKENI. CDR3 DNA: TGTGCCAGCTCACCACCGGCGGGACGGGCAGGGGATACGCAGTATTTT. Encoded protein: CASSPPAGRAGDTQYF.

This clone is a singleton in its sample. The V and J genes are TRBV6-5 and TRBJ2-7; 9 bases match TRBD1. CDR1 and CDR2 from the germline V gene are MNHEY and SVGAGI. V shed 0 bases and J 0 bases; nucleotides not matched to a gene: 3. The CDR3 has 16 residues. CDR3 loop: CASSYSRTGVSYEQYF. In DNA, the CDR3 is TGTGCCAGCAGTTACTCACGGACAGGGGTCTCCTACGAGCAGTACTTC.

The J gene is TRBJ2-7, the V gene TRBV7-9; a possible D gene is TRBD1 (7 bases). The germline V gene has CDR1 SEHNR and CDR2 FQNEAQ (reference sequence). This CDR3 contains 17 residues. Trimming pared 5 bases from V and 0 bases from J, leaving 20 bases between. CDR3 sequence (DNA): TGTGCCAGCAGCCCGCCCCTTTCAGGGGGGCCCTCCTACGAGCAGTACTTC. This codes for CASSPPLSGGPSYEQYF.